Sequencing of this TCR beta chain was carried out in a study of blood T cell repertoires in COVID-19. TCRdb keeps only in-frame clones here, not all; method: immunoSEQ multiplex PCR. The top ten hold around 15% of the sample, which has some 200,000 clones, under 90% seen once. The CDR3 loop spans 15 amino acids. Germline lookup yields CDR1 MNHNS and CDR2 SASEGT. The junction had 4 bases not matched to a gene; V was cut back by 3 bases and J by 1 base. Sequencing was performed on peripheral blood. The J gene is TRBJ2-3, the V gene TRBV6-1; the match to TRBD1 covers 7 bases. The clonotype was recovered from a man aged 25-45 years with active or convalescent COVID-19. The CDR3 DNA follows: TGTGCCAGCAGTGAGTACAGGGGTGGCACAGATACGCAGTATTTT. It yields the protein CASSEYRGGTDTQYF.